This TCR beta chain was recovered during a study of cytotoxic CD8 clonotypes in ibrutinib-treated CLL (dated by TCRdb to the early 2020s). For context, the study as a whole: The cohort included about 15 treatment-naive and approximately eleven relapsed/refractory patients; under 18 were IGHV unmutated. On average, each sample had roughly 260,000 productive templates and under 95,000 productive rearrangements. Every remission and progressive disease sample was obtained while ibrutinib was still being received by the patients. Of the approximately 86 people in the trial, about 25 had longitudinal samples available. Samples at response were collected after a median of about 12 months of treatment, with a range of 6 to 36 months. Cryopreserved peripheral blood mononuclear cells were obtained prior to treatment, at the time of response, and at either disease progression or sustained remission. Responses were partial in around 25 patients and complete in 2; after median approximately 5.5 years follow-up, around 15 stayed in remission and roughly twelve progressed. Overall study results and their limits: Public clonotypes were rare and either shrank or stayed stable during treatment, and the rise in clonality at ibrutinib response reflected expansion of private clonotypes. An increase in clonality was observed at ibrutinib response, with clonality remaining stable during sustained remission and falling back toward baseline at progression. Lymph node repertoires were not examined, and the timing of sampling was not matched between patients in sustained remission and those whose disease progressed. Baseline clonality was found to be higher than that of age-matched healthy donors and was strongly correlated with circulating CD8+ T-cell counts.

Comment on this clone: The specificity of this receptor is unknown. Base qualities are not recorded, but no much larger clone differs from it by a single base.

Taken with the paper, the label for time point translates to: progressive disease on ibrutinib. For TCR beta library preparation, roughly 2.2 micrograms of genomic DNA were isolated from cryopreserved PBMCs. High-throughput TCR beta sequencing was performed on longitudinal blood samples from CLL patients receiving ibrutinib monotherapy. The patients were enrolled in a single-center, open-label phase 2 trial of ibrutinib monotherapy. A MiSeq instrument was used for deep resolution sequencing, which targeted depths ranging from 1 in 1 million up to 1 in 200,000 T cells, with coverage averaging 10x for each clonotype. The immunoSEQ hsTCRB Kit was used to generate the TCR beta libraries. As for the authors' bioinformatics: Data were analyzed with ImmunoSEQ Data Assistant and ImmunoSEQ Analyzer, with V, D and J genes assigned per IMGT definitions. Clonality, with values ranging from 0 to 1, was calculated as one minus the normalized Shannon entropy of productive rearrangement frequencies. Public clonotype analysis was restricted to overrepresented clonotypes comprising at least 0.05% of each patient's repertoire. Around 13 age-matched healthy donor repertoires from immuneACCESS were used as controls for clonality. In its TCRdb copy, this immuneACCESS table keeps in-frame sequences only and misses some clones. Where compared with another copy, unresolved V genes explain less than half of these, and the others have no known cause. V, J and clone size derive from that table, while D and trimming were established from the DNA sequence. Across this sample there are under 300,000 clones, with 60% to 80% seen only once. Jointly, the top ten make up 5.6% of the sample.

CDR1 and CDR2 were assigned from the germline V gene as SGHAT and FQNNGV. Trimming removed 1 base from V and 6 bases from J; the gene matches leave 13 bases unexplained. Including the terminal cysteine and phenylalanine, the CDR3 comprises 18 residues. This entry keeps only the CDR3 DNA: 54 bases, framed from base 1. This receptor was taken from a human donor with chronic lymphocytic leukemia. Source: PBMCs, taken at disease progression, from a patient treated with ibrutinib. The chain couples TRBV11-2 to TRBJ2-5; 11 of the junction bases match TRBD2. The nucleotides are TGTGCCAGCAGCTTAGTGCAATTAGCGGGAGGGCCAGGGAAGACCCAGTACTTC. It codes for CASSLVQLAGGPGKTQYF.